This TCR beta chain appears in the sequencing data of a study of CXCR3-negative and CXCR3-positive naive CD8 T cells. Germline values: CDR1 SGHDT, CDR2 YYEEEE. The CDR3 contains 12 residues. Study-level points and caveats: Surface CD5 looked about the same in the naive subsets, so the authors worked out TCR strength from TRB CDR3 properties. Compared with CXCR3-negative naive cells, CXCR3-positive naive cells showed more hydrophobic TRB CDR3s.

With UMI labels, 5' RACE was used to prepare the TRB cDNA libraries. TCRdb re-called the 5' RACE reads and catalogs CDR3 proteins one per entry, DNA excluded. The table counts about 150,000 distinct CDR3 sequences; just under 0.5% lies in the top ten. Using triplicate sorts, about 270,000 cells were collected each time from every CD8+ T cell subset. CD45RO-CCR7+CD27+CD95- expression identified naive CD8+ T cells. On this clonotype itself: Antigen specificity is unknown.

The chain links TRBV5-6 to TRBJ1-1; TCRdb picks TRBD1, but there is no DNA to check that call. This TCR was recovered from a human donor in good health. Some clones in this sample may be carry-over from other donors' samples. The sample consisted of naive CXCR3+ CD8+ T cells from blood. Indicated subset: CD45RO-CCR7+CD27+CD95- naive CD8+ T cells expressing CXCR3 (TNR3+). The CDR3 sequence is CASGQRNTEAFF.